This TCR beta chain was retrieved from a study of beta chain features in type 1 diabetes (dated by TCRdb to the late 2010s). Regarding the research as a whole: Mean age, gender distribution, total cell number and subset yield were not different between patients and healthy donors. A total of under 140,000,000 sorted cells were examined across all samples, and the number of cells per subset was strongly correlated with RNA yield. The study compared TCRB repertoires of sorted circulating CD4+ T cell subsets between recently diagnosed type 1 diabetes patients and matched healthy donors. Whereas all 30 or so donors provided naive and central memory subsets, regulatory and stem cell-like memory subsets were isolated from just 8 patients and roughly 8 healthy donors. Broad study findings and their caveats: Shorter templates might have been favored by PCR, but patient and control samples were amplified and corrected together, so both groups would have been affected equally by any skew. Fewer insertions and more nucleotide deletions at VDJ recombination sites were observed in patients with type 1 diabetes, implying thymic rearrangement abnormalities. A moderate but significant shortening of TCRB CDR3 length was observed in type 1 diabetes patients in all four CD4+ subsets. Only small numbers of individuals were included in the HLA sub-analyses, which left unresolved whether HLA type had any influence on TCRB rearrangement. Sequencing cDNA rather than genomic DNA could over-represent highly expressing activated cells, although activation and CD3 levels did not differ between groups. Naive, central memory and regulatory TCRB repertoires appeared more similar among patients than among healthy donors.

Deletion took 3 bases off V and 7 bases off J, with a span of 9 bases between the germline ends. The CDR3 covers 12 residues, taking in both the cysteine and the phenylalanine. Only the CDR3 DNA is retained, 36 bases long and in frame from the first base. CDR1 and CDR2, looked up from the germline V gene (reference sequence), are MNHNY and SVGAGI. This clone occurred a few times. It lacks a known antigen. No clone much larger than this one lies a single base away; base qualities are absent. The entire amount of isolated RNA was reverse transcribed using the High Capacity cDNA Reverse Transcription Kit, so the sequenced TCRB transcripts were expressed ones. Deep immunoSEQ sequencing was applied to naive, central memory and regulatory T cell samples, giving an average of about 3.6 million total reads per sample. Sorted cells were lysed in RLT buffer, and RNA was extracted using DNase-treated RNeasy Micro or Mini kits according to cell number. Each cell subset was processed separately to prevent cross-contamination, with patient and healthy donor samples processed together. The immunoSEQ multiplex PCR was used to amplify TCRB sequences from cDNA, yielding 87-bp fragments that span the CDR3 region. Amplicons were sequenced on the Illumina HiSeq platform. The study's processing was this. PCR bias was computationally corrected using synthetic template baselines, reads within Hamming distance 2 were collapsed, and singletons that could not be merged were discarded. Reads were aligned against IMGT to assign V, D and J genes, CDR3 length and insertions or deletions at six rearrangement sites. Within each subset, clonotype counts were normalized to the number of sorted cells before true diversity and Gini coefficients were calculated with the tcR R package. The overlap coefficient, calculated on TCRB nucleotide sequences, was used to quantify repertoire sharing. Out-of-frame TCRB sequences from naive cells were analyzed as a proxy for the pre-selection repertoire. What TCRdb holds here is the immuneACCESS table cut down to in-frame rearrangements. Part of the clones is not present; checked against another copy, under half of the missing clones reflect an unresolved V gene, and the others are unexplained. D and trimming were read from the DNA, whereas the V and J calls and clone size are those reported in that table. The sample has a few hundred thousand clones on record, 25% to 35% of them singletons. The ten biggest clones cover roughly 0.066% of the sample.

From each donor, a single peripheral blood sample of about 120 mL on average was drawn into heparinised tubes. A BD FACSAria II was used to sort naive, central memory, regulatory and stem cell-like memory CD4+ T cells with a panel that included CD45RO, CCR7, CD25, CD127, CD95 and CD27. Purity was above 98% for every sorted population. PBMCs were separated immediately by Lymphoprep density gradient centrifugation and were stained directly, without being cultured. So that batch effects would be minimized, each experiment stained and sorted samples in pairs, pairing one healthy donor with one patient.

The rearrangement combines TRBV6-6 with TRBJ2-5; the D gene is perhaps TRBD2, from 5 matching bases. This receptor was taken from a man aged 18 to 35 in good health. Sample: naive CD4+ T cells from blood. The cell subset or site label on this specimen signifies: true naive CD4+ T cells. In nucleotide form, the sequence is TGTGCCAGCAGTTATGCCGCGGGGACCCAGTACTTC. Its translation is CASSYAAGTQYF.